This T cell receptor (beta chain) was sequenced during a study of blood T cell repertoires in COVID-19. On the study more broadly: Acute and convalescent COVID-19 specimens originated in the United States, Italy and Spain. PBMCs, B-cell-depleted T cells, or T cells were the source of the cDNA or gDNA that made up the material.

Authors' processing steps: Amplification of reference gene primers was used by the study to estimate nucleated cell counts. Using immunoSEQ multiplex PCR, the repertoire was profiled, and TCRdb retains in-frame clones only, with some absent. V and J calls plus clone size are reproduced from that table; the DNA served to infer D and trimming. The sample includes 400,000 to 450,000 clones, about nine tenths of them seen just once. Patients of the Seattle cohort, enrolled during active infection, were followed longitudinally. The V and J ends lost 5 bases and 5 bases respectively, with 12 bases between them. The CDR3 totals 14 residues. Germline V CDR1 and CDR2: MNHNY, SVGAGI (reference sequence).

V and J are TRBV6-6 and TRBJ2-2; the D is unclear. This sequence originates from a woman aged 50 to 60 with COVID-19, enrolled during active disease. The sequencing input was peripheral blood. The CDR3 reads CASSRPTDTGELFF. The CDR3 DNA follows: TGTGCCAGCAGTCGACCGACTGATACCGGGGAGCTGTTTTTT.